This TCR beta chain came from a study of cytomegalovirus exposure and HLA in healthy donors. Study overall: Of roughly 400 genotyped donors, 81% grouped in the Caucasian-associated ancestry cluster.

Both 60 Vbeta primers and 13 Jbeta primers went into the PCR. Profiled with immunoSEQ multiplex PCR; TCRdb holds only in-frame clones, not every one. The data contain about 98,000 clones, about 80% of them singletons. The sample taken for sequencing was PBMCs. This sequence was found in a man younger than 30 in good health and CMV-seropositive.

In DNA form, the CDR3 reads TGTGCCAGCTTCGATCGGAGCGGGGGGGCTCAGAATGAGCAGTTCTTC. Translation: CASFDRSGGAQNEQFF. This chain connects TRBV7-9 to TRBJ2-1; 10 positions agree with TRBD2. The CDR3 consists of 16 residues. The junction had 14 bases not matched to a gene; V was cut back by 8 bases and J by 7 bases. Germline V lookup: CDR1 SEHNR, CDR2 FQNEAQ (reference sequence).